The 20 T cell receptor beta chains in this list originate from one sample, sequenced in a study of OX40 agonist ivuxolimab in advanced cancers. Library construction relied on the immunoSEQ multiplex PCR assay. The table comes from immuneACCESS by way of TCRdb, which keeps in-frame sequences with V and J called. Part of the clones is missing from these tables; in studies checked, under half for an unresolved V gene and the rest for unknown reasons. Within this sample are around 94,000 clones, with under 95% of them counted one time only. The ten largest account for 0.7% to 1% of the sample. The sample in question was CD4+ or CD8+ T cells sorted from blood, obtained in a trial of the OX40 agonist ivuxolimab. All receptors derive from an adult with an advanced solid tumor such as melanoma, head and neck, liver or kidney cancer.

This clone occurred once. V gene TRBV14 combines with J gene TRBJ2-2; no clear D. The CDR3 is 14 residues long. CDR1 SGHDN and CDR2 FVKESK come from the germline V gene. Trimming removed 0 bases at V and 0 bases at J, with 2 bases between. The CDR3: CASSQDPNTGELFF. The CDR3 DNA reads TGTGCCAGCAGCCAAGATCCGAACACCGGGGAGCTGTTTTTT.

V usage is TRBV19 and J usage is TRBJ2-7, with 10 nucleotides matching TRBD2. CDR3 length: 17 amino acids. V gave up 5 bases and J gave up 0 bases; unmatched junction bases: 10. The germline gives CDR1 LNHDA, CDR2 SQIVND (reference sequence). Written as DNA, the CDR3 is TGTGCCAGTAGTGGATTAGCGGGAGGCGGGGGCTCCTACGAGCAGTACTTC. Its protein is CASSGLAGGGGSYEQYF.

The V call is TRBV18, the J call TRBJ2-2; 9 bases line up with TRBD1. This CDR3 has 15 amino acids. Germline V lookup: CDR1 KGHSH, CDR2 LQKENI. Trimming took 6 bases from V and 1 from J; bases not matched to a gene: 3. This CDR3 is CASSRGQGNTGELFF. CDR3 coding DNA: TGTGCCAGCTCCAGGGGACAGGGGAACACCGGGGAGCTGTTTTTT. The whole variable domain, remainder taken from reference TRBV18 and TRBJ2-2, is NAGVMQNPRHLVRRRGQEARLRCSPMKGHSHVYWYRQLPEEGLKFMVYLQKENIIDESGMPKERFSAEFPKEGPSILRIQQVVRGDSAAYFCASSRGQGNTGELFFGEGSRLTVL.

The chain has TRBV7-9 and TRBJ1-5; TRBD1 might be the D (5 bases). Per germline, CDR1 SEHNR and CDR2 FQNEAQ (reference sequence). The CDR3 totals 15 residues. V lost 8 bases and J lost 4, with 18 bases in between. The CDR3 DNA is TGTGCCAGCGAATTTGGTTCGGGGGGGAATCAGCCCCAGCATTTT. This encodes CASEFGSGGNQPQHF. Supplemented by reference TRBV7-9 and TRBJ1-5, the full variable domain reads DTGVSQNPRHKITKRGQNVTFRCDPISEHNRLYWYRQTLGQGPEFLTYFQNEAQLEKSRLLSDRFSAERPKGSFSTLEIQRTEQGDSAMYLCASEFGSGGNQPQHFGDGTRLSIL.

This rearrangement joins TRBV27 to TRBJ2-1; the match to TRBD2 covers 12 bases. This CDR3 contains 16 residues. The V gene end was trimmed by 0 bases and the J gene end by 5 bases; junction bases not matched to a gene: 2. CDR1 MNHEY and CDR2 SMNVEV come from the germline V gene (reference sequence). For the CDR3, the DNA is TGTGCCAGCAGTTTATCAGGGACTAGCGGGCACAATGAGCAGTTCTTC. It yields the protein CASSLSGTSGHNEQFF.

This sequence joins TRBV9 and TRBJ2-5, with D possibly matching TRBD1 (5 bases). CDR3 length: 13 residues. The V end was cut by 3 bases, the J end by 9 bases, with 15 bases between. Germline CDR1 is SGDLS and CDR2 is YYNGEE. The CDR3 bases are TGTGCCAGCAGCGGGGGCGGTGTAGGGGCCCAGTACTTC. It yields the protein CASSGGGVGAQYF. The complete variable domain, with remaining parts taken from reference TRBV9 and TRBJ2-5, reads DSGVTQTPKHLITATGQRVTLRCSPRSGDLSVYWYQQSLDQGLQFLIQYYNGEERAKGNILERFSAQQFPDLHSELNLSSLELGDSALYFCASSGGGVGAQYFGPGTRLLVL.

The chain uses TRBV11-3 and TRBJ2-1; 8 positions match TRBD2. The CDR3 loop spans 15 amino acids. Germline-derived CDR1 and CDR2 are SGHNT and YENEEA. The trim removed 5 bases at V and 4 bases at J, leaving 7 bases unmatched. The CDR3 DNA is TGTGCCAGCAGCGCGGCGGGAGGAAGGTACAATGAGCAGTTCTTC. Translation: CASSAAGGRYNEQFF.

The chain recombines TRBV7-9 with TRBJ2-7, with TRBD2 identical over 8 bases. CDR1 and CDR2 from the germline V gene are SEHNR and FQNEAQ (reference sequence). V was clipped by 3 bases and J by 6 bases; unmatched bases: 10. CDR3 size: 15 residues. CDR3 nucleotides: TGTGCCAGCAGCTTTACCGGGGGGGCACGGGGCGAGCAGTACTTC. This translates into CASSFTGGARGEQYF.

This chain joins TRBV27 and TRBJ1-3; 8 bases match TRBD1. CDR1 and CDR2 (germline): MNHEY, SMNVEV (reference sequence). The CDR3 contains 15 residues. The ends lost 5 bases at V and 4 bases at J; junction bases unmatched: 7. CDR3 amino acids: CASSHLTGGGNTIYF. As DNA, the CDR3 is TGTGCCAGCAGTCACCTTACAGGGGGGGGAAACACCATATATTTT.

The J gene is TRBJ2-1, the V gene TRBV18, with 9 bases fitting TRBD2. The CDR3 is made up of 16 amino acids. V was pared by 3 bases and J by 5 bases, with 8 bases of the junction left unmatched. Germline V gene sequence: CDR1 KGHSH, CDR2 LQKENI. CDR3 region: CASSPVAGGRDNEQFF. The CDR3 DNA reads TGTGCCAGCTCACCGGTGGCGGGAGGGCGAGACAATGAGCAGTTCTTC.

The CDR3 sequence: CASSIDSGGNQPQHF. CDR3 DNA sequence: TGTGCCAGTAGTATAGATAGTGGGGGCAATCAGCCCCAGCATTTT. The J gene is TRBJ1-5, the V gene TRBV19, with D hard to call. V dropped 0 bases and J dropped 2 bases, with 8 bases sitting between them. Germline CDR1 is LNHDA and CDR2 is SQIVND (reference sequence). The CDR3 covers 15 residues.

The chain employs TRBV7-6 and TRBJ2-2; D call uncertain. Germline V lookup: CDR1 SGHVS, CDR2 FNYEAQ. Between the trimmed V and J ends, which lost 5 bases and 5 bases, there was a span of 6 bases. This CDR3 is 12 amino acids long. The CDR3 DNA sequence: TGTGCCAGCAGCCGAATGACCGGGGAGCTGTTTTTT. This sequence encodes CASSRMTGELFF.

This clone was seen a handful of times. The CDR3 protein is CAGSIGTEAFF. In DNA, the CDR3 is TGTGCCGGATCAATAGGTACTGAAGCTTTCTTT. This rearrangement joins TRBV6-1 to TRBJ1-1, with D hard to call. The CDR3 spans 11 residues. The V end was cut by 11 bases, the J end by 5 bases, with 12 bases between. From germline, CDR1 is MNHNS and CDR2 SASEGT.

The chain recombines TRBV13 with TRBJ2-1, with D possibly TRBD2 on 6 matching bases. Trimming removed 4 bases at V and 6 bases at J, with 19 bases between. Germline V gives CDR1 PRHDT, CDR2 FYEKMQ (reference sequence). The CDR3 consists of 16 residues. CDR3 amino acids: CASSSTLGGVGNEQFF. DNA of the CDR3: TGTGCCAGCAGCTCTACACTCGGGGGAGTGGGCAATGAGCAGTTCTTC.

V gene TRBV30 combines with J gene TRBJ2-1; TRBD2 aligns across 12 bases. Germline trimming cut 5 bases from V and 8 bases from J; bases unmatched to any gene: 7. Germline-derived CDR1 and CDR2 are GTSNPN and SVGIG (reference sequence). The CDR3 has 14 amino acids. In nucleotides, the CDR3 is TGTGCCTGGGCGACGAGACTAGCGGGAGATGAGCAGTTCTTC. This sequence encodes CAWATRLAGDEQFF. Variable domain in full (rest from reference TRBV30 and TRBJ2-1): SQTIHQWPATLVQPVGSPLSLECTVEGTSNPNLYWYRQAAGRGLQLLFYSVGIGQISSEVPQNLSASRPQDRQFILSSKKLLLSDSGFYLCAWATRLAGDEQFFGPGTRLTVL.

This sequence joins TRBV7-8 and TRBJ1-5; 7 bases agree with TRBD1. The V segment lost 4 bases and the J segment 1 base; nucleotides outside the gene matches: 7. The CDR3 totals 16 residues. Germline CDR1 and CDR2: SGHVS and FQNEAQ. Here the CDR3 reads CASSYKRTGSNQPQHF. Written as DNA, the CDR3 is TGTGCCAGCAGCTACAAACGGACAGGAAGCAATCAGCCCCAGCATTTT.

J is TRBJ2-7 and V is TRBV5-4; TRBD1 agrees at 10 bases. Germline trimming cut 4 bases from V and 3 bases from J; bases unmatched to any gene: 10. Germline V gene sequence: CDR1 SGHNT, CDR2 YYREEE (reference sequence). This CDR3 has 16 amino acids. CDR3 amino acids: CASSGLMTGGVYEQYF. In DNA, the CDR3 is TGTGCCAGCAGCGGACTAATGACAGGGGGCGTCTACGAGCAGTACTTC.

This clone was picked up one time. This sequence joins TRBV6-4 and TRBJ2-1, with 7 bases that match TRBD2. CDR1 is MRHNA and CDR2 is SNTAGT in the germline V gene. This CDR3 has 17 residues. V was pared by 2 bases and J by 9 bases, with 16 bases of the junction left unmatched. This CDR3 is CASSDPTLGGSLGEQFF. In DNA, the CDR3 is TGTGCCAGCAGTGACCCTACCTTGGGCGGGAGTTTGGGTGAGCAGTTCTTC.

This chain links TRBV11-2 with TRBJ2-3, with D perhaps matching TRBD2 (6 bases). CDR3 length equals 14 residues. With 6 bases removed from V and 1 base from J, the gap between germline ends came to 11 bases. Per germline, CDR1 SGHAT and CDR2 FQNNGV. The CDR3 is CASRVGGGTDTQYF. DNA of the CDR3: TGTGCCAGCAGAGTCGGCGGGGGCACAGATACGCAGTATTTT.

CDR3 DNA sequence: TGTGCCAGCAGCCTGGGACAGGTAAACACTGAAGCTTTCTTT. It translates to CASSLGQVNTEAFF. The chain carries TRBV7-6 and TRBJ1-1, with 8 bases that match TRBD1. V shed 5 bases and J 2 bases; nucleotides not matched to a gene: 4. This CDR3 is built from 14 residues. Germline V lookup: CDR1 SGHVS, CDR2 FNYEAQ.